One sample yielded the 32 T cell receptor beta chains listed below, sequenced in a study of T cells in Graves' hyperthyroidism and ophthalmopathy. Amplified TCR beta CDR3 regions came from RNA transcripts. An initial round of RT-PCR targeting the TCR CDR3 relied on the HTBI primer set. TCRdb re-analysed the multiplex PCR reads in MiXCR, keeping a single row per CDR3 protein. The sample consists of hundreds of thousands of distinct CDR3 sequences, approximately 15% of them appearing once. The sequencing input was blood. These receptors were collected from a woman aged 50 to 60 with Graves' ophthalmopathy.

This rearrangement joins TRBV11-2 to TRBJ2-1; 9 nucleotides align to TRBD2. J gave up 16 bases and V 5 bases, and 9 bases lay outside the gene matches. The CDR3 runs to 12 residues. CDR1 is SGHAT and CDR2 is FQNNGV in the germline V gene. CDR3 coding DNA: TGTGCCAGCAGCCCAGTGGGGACTAGCCGATTCTTC. Residues: CASSPVGTSRFF.

This clonotype was seen ten or more times. The genes are TRBV30 and TRBJ1-2, with D tentatively TRBD1 (5 bases). The CDR3 is 12 residues long. The V gene lost 5 bases and the J gene lost 2 bases, with 9 bases spanning the gap. Germline V lookup: CDR1 GTSNPN, CDR2 SVGIG (reference sequence). CDR3 bases: TGTGCCTGGGTCAGGGTCAACTATGGCTACACCTTC. It is translated as CAWVRVNYGYTF.

As to this clonotype: Germline is not matched at one junction end, which may reflect a read error. V usage is TRBV10-3 and J usage is TRBJ2-1; 9 nucleotides line up with TRBD2. CDR1 ENHRY and CDR2 SYGVKD come from the germline V gene. The CDR3 is 15 amino acids. CDR3 in amino acids: CAISDRLAEYNEQFF. The CDR3 DNA reads TGTGCCATTAGTGATCGACTAGCGGAATACAATGAGCAGTTCTTC.

This clonotype was observed a few times. This chain joins TRBV7-9 and TRBJ2-1, with 9 bases lining up with TRBD1. J was trimmed by 15 bases and V by 5 bases; bases with no gene match: 11. Germline V lookup: CDR1 SEHNR, CDR2 FQNEAQ (reference sequence). The CDR3 sequence is 13 residues long. The CDR3 DNA is TGTGCCAGCAGCGAGCCTGACACAGGGGGCCGGTTCTTC. The encoded protein is CASSEPDTGGRFF.

Concerning this clonotype: An end of the junction differs from the germline gene, which may be a read error. The V gene is TRBV7-7, the J gene TRBJ2-1; maybe TRBD1 (5 bases). CDR1 SSHAT and CDR2 FNYEAQ come from the germline V gene (reference sequence). The CDR3 runs 13 residues. The CDR3: CASSIGAGNEQFF. The CDR3 coding sequence is TGTGCTAGCAGTATTGGGGCCGGAAATGAGCAGTTCTTC. Full variable domain (missing parts from reference TRBV7-7 and TRBJ2-1): GAGVSQSPRYKVTKRGQDVTLRCDPISSHATLYWYQQALGQGPEFLTYFNYEAQPDKSGLPSDRFSAERPEGSISTLTIQRTEQRDSAMYRCASSIGAGNEQFFGPGTRLTVL.

The chain uses TRBV6-1 and TRBJ1-3; maybe TRBD1 (5 bases). Looked up from germline, CDR1 is MNHNS and CDR2 is SASEGT. V was shortened by 6 bases and J by 0 bases, with 6 bases between the two germline ends. The CDR3 is 13 residues long. CDR3 sequence reads: CASRQDSGNTIYF. CDR3 DNA sequence: TGTGCCAGCAGACAGGACTCTGGAAACACCATATATTTT.

This clonotype has ten or more counts. The chain carries TRBV6-2 or TRBV6-3 and TRBJ1-1; TRBD1 aligns across 7 bases. Germline V gene lookup returns CDR1 MNHEY and CDR2 SVGEGT. Trimming cost V 7 bases and J 8 bases; bases outside gene matches: 16. The CDR3 is 15 residues long. The CDR3 nucleotides read TGTGCCAGCACCGAAACGACAGGGCCTCCCTTCGAAGCTTTCTTT. This encodes CASTETTGPPFEAFF.

This clonotype was seen ten or more times. This chain joins TRBV6-2 or TRBV6-3 and TRBJ2-1, with TRBD2 as a possible D gene (6 bases). Trimming removed 5 bases from V and 4 bases from J, with 15 bases in between. Germline CDR1 reads MNHEY; CDR2 reads SVGEGT. The CDR3 consists of 15 residues. The CDR3 spells CASSLPGLTYNEQFF. DNA for the CDR3: TGTGCCAGCAGTCTTCCGGGACTTACTTACAATGAGCAGTTCTTC.

This clonotype was seen repeatedly, ten times or more. The chain combines TRBV3-1 with TRBJ2-7, with TRBD1 matching 11 bases. Germline CDR1 is LGHDT and CDR2 is YNNKEL (reference sequence). V gave up 5 bases and J gave up 3 bases; unmatched junction bases: 12. CDR3 size: 17 residues. The CDR3 DNA reads TGTGCCAGCAGCGCACACCGGGGACAGGGGGGGGTCTACGAGCAGTACTTC. Translating gives CASSAHRGQGGVYEQYF.

This clonotype was seen repeatedly, ten times or more. This sequence joins TRBV13 and TRBJ1-1, with D perhaps matching TRBD1 (5 bases). The CDR3 length is 15 residues. V lost 4 bases to trimming and J lost 1 base, with 13 bases between them. Germline V gives CDR1 PRHDT, CDR2 FYEKMQ (reference sequence). CDR3 residues: CASSSPPTGNTEAFF. DNA for the CDR3: TGTGCCAGCAGCTCTCCCCCCACAGGGAACACTGAAGCTTTCTTT.

This clonotype has a count of ten or more. The rearrangement uses TRBV28 and TRBJ1-2, with a tentative D call TRBD1 (5 bases). Trimming shortened V by 3 bases and J by 8 bases, and 13 bases separated the two germline ends. This CDR3 has 13 amino acids. CDR1 is MDHEN, CDR2 SYDVKM, per germline. The CDR3: CASSFGAARGYTF. DNA of the CDR3: TGTGCCAGCAGTTTTGGGGCGGCTCGCGGCTACACCTTC.

This clonotype was observed a few times. The rearrangement joins TRBV9 to TRBJ2-5; TRBD1 aligns across 7 bases. There are 15 residues in the CDR3. V shed 1 base, J shed 2 bases, and the junction held 5 bases outside the gene matches. CDR1 is SGDLS and CDR2 is YYNGEE in the germline V gene. CDR3 sequence: CASSVTGALQETQYF. CDR3 in DNA: TGTGCCAGCAGCGTAACAGGGGCTCTGCAAGAGACCCAGTACTTC.

This clonotype came up many times. The V call is TRBV11-3, the J call TRBJ2-1; D remains unclear. The V end was cut by 6 bases, the J end by 2 bases, with 14 bases between. The CDR3 has 15 amino acids. Germline loops: CDR1 SGHNT, CDR2 YENEEA. DNA for the CDR3: TGTGCCAGCAGGAAAGCACCGGGCCCCTACAATGAGCAGTTCTTC. It translates to CASRKAPGPYNEQFF. Together with reference TRBV11-3 and TRBJ2-1, the CDR3 gives the full variable domain: EAGVVQSPRYKIIEKKQPVAFWCNPISGHNTLYWYLQNLGQGPELLIRYENEEAVDDSQLPKDRFSAERLKGVDSTLKIQPAELGDSAVYLCASRKAPGPYNEQFFGPGTRLTVL.

The V gene is TRBV19, the J gene TRBJ1-1; 11 bases are shared with TRBD1. The CDR3 is 18 residues long. The V and J ends lost 0 bases and 0 bases, in that order; junction bases with no gene match: 6. The germline CDR1 and CDR2 sequences are LNHDA and SQIVND (reference sequence). The CDR3 DNA sequence: TGTGCCAGTAGTATAGAGCGGACAGGGGGCTCCATGAACACTGAAGCTTTCTTT. It codes for CASSIERTGGSMNTEAFF.

V gene TRBV13 combines with J gene TRBJ1-6; possibly TRBD1 for D (6 bases). Trimming pared 8 bases from V and 8 bases from J, leaving 16 bases between. Germline values: CDR1 PRHDT, CDR2 FYEKMQ (reference sequence). The CDR3 has 14 residues. The CDR3 protein is CASEPGTSHSPLHF. In DNA form, the CDR3 reads TGTGCCAGCGAACCCGGGACATCCCATTCACCCCTCCACTTT.

This clonotype was seen a handful of times. J is TRBJ1-1 and V is TRBV6-6; the match to TRBD1 covers 7 bases. The ends lost 2 bases at V and 1 base at J; junction bases unmatched: 4. CDR3 length: 15 amino acids. The V gene's germline CDR1 is MNHNY and CDR2 SVGAGI (reference sequence). The CDR3 coding sequence is TGTGCCAGCAGTTACGCCGGGACAGCGAACACTGAAGCTTTCTTT. Amino acids: CASSYAGTANTEAFF.

The chain couples TRBV24-1 to TRBJ2-1; 7 bases match TRBD1. CDR1 and CDR2 from the germline V gene are KGHDR and SFDVKD. V dropped 4 bases and J dropped 9; count of bases not matched to a gene: 8. This CDR3 has 14 amino acids. CDR3 sequence reads: CATSEPDREREQFF. The CDR3 DNA reads TGTGCCACCAGTGAACCCGACAGGGAACGTGAGCAGTTCTTC.

This clonotype showed up many times. This sequence joins TRBV28 and TRBJ1-5, with D hard to call. The germline CDR1 and CDR2 sequences are MDHEN and SYDVKM. The CDR3 loop spans 13 amino acids. Between the trimmed V and J ends, which lost 7 bases and 1 base, there was a span of 8 bases. The chain's CDR3 is CASKGSSNQPQHF. The CDR3 bases are TGTGCCAGCAAGGGTTCAAGCAATCAGCCCCAGCATTTT.

This clonotype was found many times. The chain carries TRBV7-2 and TRBJ1-1; D remains unclear. V was pared by 5 bases and J by 8 bases, with 18 bases between. This CDR3 contains 14 residues. Germline CDR1 is SGHTA and CDR2 is FQGNSA. In DNA, the CDR3 is TGTGCCAGCAGCCAAAGGTCTAGGGTAGGGGAAGCTTTCTTT. Protein: CASSQRSRVGEAFF. The whole variable domain, remainder taken from reference TRBV7-2 and TRBJ1-1, is GAGVSQSPSNKVTEKGKDVELRCDPISGHTALYWYRQSLGQGLEFLIYFQGNSAPDKSGLPSDRFSAERTGGSVSTLTIQRTQQEDSAVYLCASSQRSRVGEAFFGQGTRLTVV.

As regards this clonotype: The junction departs from the called germline gene at one end, perhaps through a read error. This chain uses TRBV19 with TRBJ1-3; 7 nucleotides agree with TRBD1. The CDR3 length is 15 residues. In germline, CDR1 is LNHDA, CDR2 SQIVND (reference sequence). The DNA for the CDR3 is TGTGCCAGTAATATACCGACAGGGCTCGGAAACACCATATATTTT. This gives the protein CASNIPTGLGNTIYF.

This clonotype was seen at least ten times. The chain has TRBV7-2 and TRBJ2-7, with 8 bases matching TRBD2. The CDR3 is 15 amino acids. V shed 5 bases, J shed 3 bases, and the junction held 9 bases outside the gene matches. Per the germline V gene, CDR1 is SGHTA and CDR2 is FQGNSA. CDR3 in amino acids: CASSQGGTSRYEQYF. In DNA form, the CDR3 reads TGTGCCAGCAGCCAAGGGGGGACTAGTCGCTACGAGCAGTACTTC.

This clonotype was seen repeatedly, ten times or more. The chain couples TRBV12-3 or TRBV12-4 to TRBJ2-1, with D perhaps matching TRBD2 (7 bases). The germline V and J ends were trimmed by 1 base and 1 base, with 11 bases remaining between them. The CDR3 is 16 amino acids. The CDR3: CASSLGGGRSYNEQFF. In DNA form, the CDR3 reads TGTGCCAGCAGTTTAGGGGGGGGGCGTTCCTACAATGAGCAGTTCTTC.

V gene TRBV29-1 combines with J gene TRBJ1-1, with D tentatively TRBD1 (6 bases). V lost 3 bases and J lost 11, with 19 bases in between. The CDR3 totals 13 residues. The germline V gene encodes CDR1 SQVTM and CDR2 ANQGSEA. The CDR3 DNA follows: TGCAGCGTTGACAGGGAGGGTTTAGGGGGGGCTTTCTTT. Amino acid sequence: CSVDREGLGGAFF.

This clonotype was detected many times. The DNA for the CDR3 is TGTGCCAGCAGTTACCCTGCCGGGACAGGGGTAAACGAGCAGTACTTC. Its protein is CASSYPAGTGVNEQYF. The chain uses TRBV6-2 or TRBV6-3 and TRBJ2-7, with 10 bases that match TRBD1. The trim removed 2 bases at V and 5 bases at J, leaving 9 bases unmatched. The CDR3 has 16 residues. Germline V gene lookup returns CDR1 MNHEY and CDR2 SVGEGT.

This clonotype was detected many times. This rearrangement joins TRBV28 to TRBJ2-4, with 14 bases aligning to TRBD2. Germline CDR1 reads MDHEN; CDR2 reads SYDVKM. V was clipped by 6 bases and J by 2 bases; unmatched bases: 6. The CDR3 has 17 amino acids. CDR3 sequence: CASSPGTSGRPKNIQYF. The CDR3 DNA is TGTGCCAGCAGCCCCGGGACTAGCGGGAGACCCAAAAACATTCAGTACTTC.

This chain connects TRBV4-2 to TRBJ1-3, with D uncertain. Germline loops: CDR1 LGHNA, CDR2 YNFKEQ. There are 16 residues in the CDR3. Between the trimmed V and J ends, which lost 1 base and 0 bases, there was a span of 10 bases. CDR3 in amino acids: CASSQVGSDSGNTIYF. CDR3 coding DNA: TGTGCCAGCAGCCAAGTGGGGTCAGACTCTGGAAACACCATATATTTT.

This clonotype was counted ten times or more. The V and J genes are TRBV27 and TRBJ2-1; D might be TRBD2 (5 bases). Between the trimmed V and J ends, which lost 2 bases and 0 bases, there was a span of 11 bases. Germline V gene lookup returns CDR1 MNHEY and CDR2 SMNVEV (reference sequence). The CDR3 runs to 16 residues. The DNA for the CDR3 is TGTGCCAGCAGTTTACTAGGACTTTTCTCCTACAATGAGCAGTTCTTC. This codes for CASSLLGLFSYNEQFF.

This clonotype was seen repeatedly, ten times or more. The chain has TRBV18 and TRBJ1-3, with D possibly TRBD1 on 5 matching bases. Germline V gives CDR1 KGHSH, CDR2 LQKENI. The V gene lost 3 bases and the J gene lost 11 bases, with 14 bases spanning the gap. The CDR3 length is 13 residues. CDR3 sequence: CASSPEGYSAIYF. CDR3 DNA sequence: TGTGCCAGCTCACCGGAGGGGTACTCGGCCATATATTTT.

This clonotype was recorded at least ten times. The chain joins TRBV12-3 or TRBV12-4 to TRBJ2-3; TRBD2 matches 10 bases. The J segment lost 2 bases and the V segment lost 2 bases, leaving 4 bases of the junction unmatched. The CDR3 is 16 amino acids. CDR3 coding DNA: TGTGCCAGCAGTTTATATCTAGCGGGAGTCACAGATACGCAGTATTTT. Translating gives CASSLYLAGVTDTQYF.

The chain recombines TRBV5-1 with TRBJ1-5, with 10 positions matching TRBD1. CDR1 and CDR2 (germline): SGHRS, YFSETQ. The CDR3 length is 17 residues. Trimming cost V 4 bases and J 2 bases; bases outside gene matches: 9. DNA of the CDR3: TGCGCCAGCAGCCCCGGGACAGGGGTTTTAGGCAATCAGCCCCAGCATTTT. Translated: CASSPGTGVLGNQPQHF.

This clonotype was counted at least ten times. The chain couples TRBV6-1 to TRBJ2-3, with D uncertain. The CDR3 loop spans 13 amino acids. Germline CDR1 and CDR2: MNHNS and SASEGT. V was clipped by 5 bases and J by 2 bases, with 8 bases between them. CDR3 amino acids: CASSSVFTDTQYF. For the CDR3, the DNA is TGTGCCAGCAGTTCCGTGTTCACAGATACGCAGTATTTT.

This clonotype was detected ten times or more. The V gene is TRBV3-1, the J gene TRBJ1-1, with TRBD1 as a possible D gene (5 bases). V was trimmed by 3 bases and J by 5 bases, leaving 13 bases between them. This CDR3 is built from 14 residues. The germline V gene has CDR1 LGHDT and CDR2 YNNKEL (reference sequence). CDR3: CASSHSGAVTEAFF. The CDR3 nucleotides are TGTGCCAGCAGCCATAGTGGGGCCGTTACTGAAGCTTTCTTT. Using reference TRBV3-1 and TRBJ1-1 for the parts outside the CDR3, the full variable domain is DTAVSQTPKYLVTQMGNDKSIKCEQNLGHDTMYWYKQDSKKFLKIMFSYNNKELIINETVPNRFSPKSPDKAHLNLHINSLELGDSAVYFCASSHSGAVTEAFFGQGTRLTVV.